A single sample is the source of the 32 T cell receptor beta chains below, sequenced in a study of blood T cell repertoires in COVID-19. Some clones are missing from TCRdb's copy, which holds only in-frame ones; the method was immunoSEQ multiplex PCR. The table records some 100,000 clones, 88% of them present only once. Sample: peripheral blood. These receptors all stem from a woman in her seventies with acute or convalescent COVID-19.

V usage is TRBV19 and J usage is TRBJ2-3; D ambiguous. CDR1 and CDR2 (germline): LNHDA, SQIVND (reference sequence). V was pared by 5 bases and J by 0 bases, with 9 bases between. The CDR3 extends over 14 amino acids. The CDR3 here is CASSWQFSTDTQYF. The DNA of the CDR3 is TGTGCCAGTAGTTGGCAATTCAGCACAGATACGCAGTATTTT.

The V call is TRBV6-5, the J call TRBJ2-7, with D possibly matching TRBD2 (6 bases). Trimming removed 6 bases from V and 3 bases from J, with 18 bases in between. The CDR3 length is 15 residues. Germline values: CDR1 MNHEY, CDR2 SVGAGI. CDR3 amino acids: CASSYLSGTFYEQYF. CDR3 nucleotides: TGTGCCAGCAGCTACCTCTCGGGGACTTTCTACGAGCAGTACTTC.

In nucleotides, the CDR3 is TGTGCCAGCAGTGAACAGACGCAGGCTGAAGCTTTCTTT. It specifies CASSEQTQAEAFF. This chain joins TRBV6-1 and TRBJ1-1; D not certain. Germline-derived CDR1 and CDR2 are MNHNS and SASEGT. The length of the CDR3 is 13 residues. Trimming took 2 bases from V and 6 from J, leaving 10 bases between them.

This rearrangement joins TRBV7-6 to TRBJ1-5, with TRBD1 identical over 7 bases. This CDR3 has 17 amino acids. From germline, CDR1 is SGHVS and CDR2 FNYEAQ. V was pared by 0 bases and J by 0 bases, with 5 bases of the junction left unmatched. The CDR3 DNA reads as TGTGCCAGCAGCTTAGCGGGACAGCGGTATAGCAATCAGCCCCAGCATTTT. Protein sequence: CASSLAGQRYSNQPQHF.

The genes are TRBV24-1 and TRBJ2-3; 8 nucleotides agree with TRBD1. Trimming removed 4 bases from V and 3 bases from J; junction bases left unmatched: 8. Germline V lookup: CDR1 KGHDR, CDR2 SFDVKD. The CDR3 length is 16 residues. CDR3 nucleotide sequence: TGTGCCACCAGTGACACACGTGGACAGGGAACAGATACGCAGTATTTT. Its translation: CATSDTRGQGTDTQYF.

This clone was picked up one time. The V call is TRBV5-1, the J call TRBJ2-1; 7 bases are shared with TRBD2. Trimming cost V 0 bases and J 6 bases; bases outside gene matches: 0. Per germline, CDR1 SGHRS and CDR2 YFSETQ. The CDR3 extends over 13 amino acids. CDR3 in DNA: TGCGCCAGCAGCTTGGGGGAGGGCAATGAGCAGTTCTTC. This translates into CASSLGEGNEQFF.

The chain uses TRBV6-5 and TRBJ1-2; the D gene is possibly TRBD1 (6 bases). CDR1 MNHEY and CDR2 SVGAGI come from the germline V gene. CDR3 length: 14 amino acids. Between the trimmed V and J ends, which lost 6 bases and 5 bases, there was a span of 16 bases. The chain's CDR3 is CASSLDSSNYGYTF. CDR3 nucleotide sequence: TGTGCCAGCAGCCTGGACAGTTCCAATTATGGCTACACCTTC.

V usage is TRBV3-1 (or the pseudogene TRBV3-2) and J usage is TRBJ1-1, with TRBD1 matching 7 bases. Germline V gene lookup returns CDR1 LGHDT and CDR2 YNNKEL (reference sequence). V gave up 5 bases and J gave up 3 bases; unmatched junction bases: 9. The CDR3 spans 15 residues. CDR3 region: CASSSYPGTDTEAFF. The CDR3 DNA is TGTGCCAGCAGCTCCTACCCCGGGACAGACACTGAAGCTTTCTTT.

The rearrangement joins TRBV3-1 (or the pseudogene TRBV3-2) to TRBJ1-2, with TRBD1 as a possible D gene (5 bases). Looked up from germline, CDR1 is LGHDT and CDR2 is YNNKEL (reference sequence). This CDR3 is built from 13 residues. Trimming removed 3 bases from V and 8 bases from J, with 13 bases in between. DNA of the CDR3: TGTGCCAGCAGCCATGAAGGGGTATCAGGCTACACCTTC. Residues: CASSHEGVSGYTF.

The chain has TRBV7-3 and TRBJ2-3, with 9 bases aligning to TRBD2. Germline CDR1 SGHTA, CDR2 FQGTGA. The CDR3 consists of 14 residues. The junction had 4 bases not matched to a gene; V was cut back by 5 bases and J by 4 bases. In DNA form, the CDR3 reads TGTGCCAGCAGCAAAGGACTAGCGCCAGATACGCAGTATTTT. Translated: CASSKGLAPDTQYF.

The chain uses TRBV5-1 and TRBJ2-7, with D tentatively TRBD1 (5 bases). CDR1 and CDR2 (germline): SGHRS, YFSETQ. This CDR3 spans 15 amino acids. Trimming left V 7 bases short and J 2 bases short, with 19 bases between. Here the CDR3 DNA reads TGCGCCAGCGCCTCCCGCCAGGGTGGTCCCTACGAGCAGTACTTC. It specifies CASASRQGGPYEQYF.

The chain couples TRBV5-8 to TRBJ2-2, with D hard to call. Germline CDR1 and CDR2: SGHTS and YDEGEE. The CDR3 extends over 16 amino acids. V was clipped by 0 bases and J by 6 bases, with 15 bases between them. CDR3 bases: TGTGCCAGCAGCTTGGGCGACAAAGGCCTCGCCGGGGAGCTGTTTTTT. Translating it yields CASSLGDKGLAGELFF.

The CDR3 loop is CASSLGLVSYEQYF. CDR3 coding DNA: TGTGCCAGCAGCTTGGGGCTAGTATCCTACGAGCAGTACTTC. This chain links TRBV5-4 with TRBJ2-7; D not certain. CDR1 and CDR2 from the germline V gene are SGHNT and YYREEE (reference sequence). V lost 0 bases and J lost 1, with 8 bases in between. The length of the CDR3 is 14 residues.

The chain couples TRBV5-1 to TRBJ1-2, with 7 bases lining up with TRBD1. Germline assignment: CDR1 SGHRS and CDR2 YFSETQ. Losses at the gene ends were 4 bases for V and 2 bases for J; bases not matched to a gene: 2. This CDR3 has 13 residues. As DNA, the CDR3 is TGCGCCAGCAGCACGACAGGGAACTATGGCTACACCTTC. Its protein product is CASSTTGNYGYTF.

The chain combines TRBV7-2 with TRBJ2-7; 8 nucleotides match TRBD2. CDR1 and CDR2 (germline): SGHTA, FQGNSA. V trimming: 5 bases; J trimming: 6 bases; junction bases outside the gene matches: 12. This CDR3 has 15 residues. The CDR3 DNA sequence: TGTGCCAGCAGCCTCTCTATAGCGGGATACGGCGAGCAGTACTTC. It encodes CASSLSIAGYGEQYF.

The sample holds one count of this clone. At one end the junction does not follow the germline gene, possibly because of a read error. The V and J genes are TRBV7-7 and TRBJ2-1; TRBD1 is a possible D gene (5 bases). The CDR3 totals 15 residues. Germline V lookup: CDR1 SSHAT, CDR2 FNYEAQ (reference sequence). CDR3 loop: CASSLEWQGNNEQFF. In DNA, the CDR3 is TGTGCTAGCAGCTTAGAGTGGCAGGGCAACAATGAGCAGTTCTTC.

This chain connects TRBV3-1 (or the pseudogene TRBV3-2) to TRBJ2-3; 13 bases line up with TRBD2. Germline V lookup: CDR1 LGHDT, CDR2 YNNKEL (reference sequence). This CDR3 spans 20 amino acids. The J segment lost 5 bases and the V segment lost 1 base, leaving 15 bases of the junction unmatched. This CDR3 is CASSQGWGRLAGGHGDTQYF. The CDR3 DNA is TGTGCCAGCAGCCAAGGGTGGGGTAGACTAGCGGGAGGCCATGGAGATACGCAGTATTTT.

J is TRBJ2-5 and V is TRBV29-1, with D possibly TRBD2 on 7 matching bases. The V end lost 3 bases, the J end lost 4 bases, and 12 bases lay between the germline ends. There are 13 residues in the CDR3. From germline, CDR1 is SQVTM and CDR2 ANQGSEA. This chain's CDR3 is CSVEGGLVETQYF. The CDR3 DNA reads as TGCAGCGTTGAGGGGGGGCTGGTAGAGACCCAGTACTTC.

The rearrangement links TRBV30 to TRBJ2-1; 8 nucleotides match TRBD1. The CDR3 has 12 residues. The ends lost 5 bases at V and 12 bases at J; junction bases unmatched: 9. Germline V gene data show CDR1 as GTSNPN and CDR2 as SVGIG (reference sequence). CDR3 sequence reads: CAWSGQGQGQFF. The CDR3 DNA is TGTGCCTGGTCCGGACAGGGCCAAGGGCAGTTCTTC.

The DNA of the CDR3 is TGTGCCAGCATGTTTGACAGTTACACAGATACGCAGTATTTT. Translated, it gives CASMFDSYTDTQYF. The J gene is TRBJ2-3, the V gene TRBV6-6, with D maybe TRBD1 (5 bases). The CDR3 loop spans 14 amino acids. Germline lookup yields CDR1 MNHNY and CDR2 SVGAGI (reference sequence). V was clipped by 7 bases and J by 2 bases, with 13 bases between them.

This chain joins TRBV3-1 (or the pseudogene TRBV3-2) and TRBJ2-1; a weak D match, TRBD1 (6 bases). The CDR3 consists of 16 residues. V lost 4 bases, J lost 0 bases, and 13 bases lay in between. Germline values: CDR1 LGHDT, CDR2 YNNKEL (reference sequence). The CDR3 sequence: CASSLRTVSSYNEQFF. CDR3 bases: TGTGCCAGCAGCCTAAGGACAGTAAGCTCCTACAATGAGCAGTTCTTC.

This clone was seen only once. V and J are TRBV2 and TRBJ1-3, with 11 bases aligning to TRBD1. Germline values: CDR1 SNHLY, CDR2 FYNNEI. Trimming cost V 4 bases and J 8 bases; bases outside gene matches: 7. The CDR3 is 15 residues long. The CDR3 reads CASSVYGTGGDTIYF. Here the CDR3 DNA reads TGTGCCAGCAGTGTCTATGGGACAGGGGGAGACACCATATATTTT.

The rearrangement uses TRBV7-9 and TRBJ2-5; D may be TRBD2 (6 bases). V was pared by 2 bases and J by 0 bases, with 16 bases between. Germline V gene data show CDR1 as SEHNR and CDR2 as FQNEAQ (reference sequence). CDR3 length equals 17 residues. Here the CDR3 DNA reads TGTGCCAGCAGCTTAAGCTGGGGTCGGGGGAACCAAGAGACCCAGTACTTC. This encodes CASSLSWGRGNQETQYF.

This clone came up once. The chain is built from TRBV6-5 and TRBJ2-3, with D possibly being TRBD2 (6 bases). Germline CDR1 reads MNHEY; CDR2 reads SVGAGI. Trimming took 6 bases from V and 4 from J, leaving 14 bases between them. This CDR3 has 14 residues. CDR3 sequence (DNA): TGTGCCAGCAGCCCGGCGGGGCTAGCAGATACGCAGTATTTT. As protein: CASSPAGLADTQYF.

The J gene is TRBJ2-3, the V gene TRBV9; D gene uncertain. The CDR3 totals 12 residues. Germline CDR1 and CDR2: SGDLS and YYNGEE. The V gene lost 1 base and the J gene lost 3 bases, with 3 bases spanning the gap. The CDR3: CASSVLTDTQYF. DNA of the CDR3: TGTGCCAGCAGCGTACTGACAGATACGCAGTATTTT.

The J gene is TRBJ2-3, the V gene TRBV30; D remains unclear. The length of the CDR3 is 13 residues. With 6 bases removed from V and 1 base from J, the gap between germline ends came to 11 bases. Per the germline V gene, CDR1 is GTSNPN and CDR2 is SVGIG (reference sequence). The CDR3 bases are TGTGCCTGTAGAACTCGGGGCACAGATACGCAGTATTTT. This gives the protein CACRTRGTDTQYF.

V usage is TRBV9 and J usage is TRBJ1-2; tentatively, D is TRBD1 (6 bases). Germline CDR1 and CDR2: SGDLS and YYNGEE. CDR3 size: 15 residues. Between the trimmed V and J ends, which lost 4 bases and 2 bases, there was a span of 15 bases. This chain's CDR3 is CASSTGTSANYGYTF. DNA of the CDR3: TGTGCCAGCAGCACAGGGACAAGCGCCAACTATGGCTACACCTTC.

The rearrangement joins TRBV2 to TRBJ1-5; no clear D gene. V lost 3 bases and J 7 bases, leaving 10 bases between the germline ends. The length of the CDR3 is 13 residues. The germline gives CDR1 SNHLY, CDR2 FYNNEI. CDR3 in DNA: TGTGCCAGCAGTGAGGGCTGGGAGCAGCCCCAGCATTTT. This translates into CASSEGWEQPQHF.

The genes are TRBV5-1 and TRBJ2-1; 7 bases align to TRBD1. The CDR3 loop spans 16 amino acids. The trim removed 0 bases at V and 0 bases at J, leaving 3 bases unmatched. Germline lookup yields CDR1 SGHRS and CDR2 YFSETQ. CDR3 amino acids: CASSLGQGSSYNEQFF. The CDR3 coding sequence is TGCGCCAGCAGCTTGGGACAGGGTAGCTCCTACAATGAGCAGTTCTTC.

The chain carries TRBV3-1 (or the pseudogene TRBV3-2) and TRBJ1-6; the D gene is possibly TRBD1 (5 bases). This CDR3 has 16 amino acids. The V end lost 2 bases, the J end lost 7 bases, and 15 bases lay between the germline ends. Germline CDR1 LGHDT, CDR2 YNNKEL (reference sequence). Here the CDR3 DNA reads TGTGCCAGCAGCCAACTTACGGGACTGAAAAATTCACCCCTCCACTTT. Amino acids: CASSQLTGLKNSPLHF.

This clone was found a few times. The chain employs TRBV9 and TRBJ1-2; tentatively, D is TRBD1 (6 bases). Germline CDR1 reads SGDLS; CDR2 reads YYNGEE. The CDR3 extends over 13 amino acids. Deletions cut 0 bases from V and 8 bases from J, with 11 bases between. CDR3 DNA sequence: TGTGCCAGCAGCGTAGAACAGGGTGACGGCTACACCTTC. Protein product: CASSVEQGDGYTF.

The chain uses TRBV7-9 and TRBJ1-5, with unresolved D. The CDR3 has 13 residues. CDR1 is SEHNR, CDR2 FQNEAQ, per germline (reference sequence). Trimming removed 5 bases from V and 5 bases from J, with 10 bases in between. The CDR3, as DNA: TGTGCCAGCAGCCCGGGCGGGGATCAGCCCCAGCATTTT. Its protein product is CASSPGGDQPQHF.